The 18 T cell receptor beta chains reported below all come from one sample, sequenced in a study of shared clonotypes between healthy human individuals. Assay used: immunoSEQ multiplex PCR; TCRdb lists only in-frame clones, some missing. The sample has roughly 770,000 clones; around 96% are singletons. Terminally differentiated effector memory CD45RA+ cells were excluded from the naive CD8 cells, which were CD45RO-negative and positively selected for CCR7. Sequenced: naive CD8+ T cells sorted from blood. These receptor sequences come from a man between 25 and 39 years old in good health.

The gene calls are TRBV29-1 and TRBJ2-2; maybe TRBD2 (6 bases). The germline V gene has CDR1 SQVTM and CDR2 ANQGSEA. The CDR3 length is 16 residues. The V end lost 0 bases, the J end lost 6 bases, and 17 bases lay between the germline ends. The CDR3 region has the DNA TGCAGCGTTGAAGACCCAATGTCTAGCGTAGCCGGGGAGCTGTTTTTT. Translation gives CSVEDPMSSVAGELFF.

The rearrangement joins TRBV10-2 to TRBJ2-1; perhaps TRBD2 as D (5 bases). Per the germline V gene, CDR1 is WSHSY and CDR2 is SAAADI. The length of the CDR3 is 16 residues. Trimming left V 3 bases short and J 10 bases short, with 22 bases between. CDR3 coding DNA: TGCGCCAGCAGTGATAGGGCGGGCGCCCGTATCGGGGAGCAGTTCTTC. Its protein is CASSDRAGARIGEQFF.

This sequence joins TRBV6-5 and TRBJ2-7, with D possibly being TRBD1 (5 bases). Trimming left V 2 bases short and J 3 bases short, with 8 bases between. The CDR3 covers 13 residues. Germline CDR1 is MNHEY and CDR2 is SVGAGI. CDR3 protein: CASSYDRIYEQYF. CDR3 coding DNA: TGTGCCAGCAGTTACGACAGAATCTACGAGCAGTACTTC.

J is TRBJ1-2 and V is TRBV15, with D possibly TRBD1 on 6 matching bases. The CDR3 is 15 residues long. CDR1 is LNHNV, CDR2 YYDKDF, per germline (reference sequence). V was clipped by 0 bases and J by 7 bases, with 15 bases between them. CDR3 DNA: TGTGCCACCAGCAGAGAAACCCTGAGACAGGCTGGCTACACCTTC. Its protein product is CATSRETLRQAGYTF.

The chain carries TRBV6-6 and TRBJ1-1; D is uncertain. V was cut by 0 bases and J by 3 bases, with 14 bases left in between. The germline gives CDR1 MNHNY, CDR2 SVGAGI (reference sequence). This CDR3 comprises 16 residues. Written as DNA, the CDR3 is TGTGCCAGCAGTTACTCGATGAACAGTCAGGACACTGAAGCTTTCTTT. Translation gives CASSYSMNSQDTEAFF.

CDR3 region: CASNYPGTGLSYEQYF. The CDR3 DNA is TGTGCCAGCAATTACCCCGGGACAGGGCTCTCCTACGAGCAGTACTTC. The chain links TRBV28 to TRBJ2-7; 9 nucleotides agree with TRBD1. CDR1 and CDR2 from the germline V gene are MDHEN and SYDVKM. The J segment lost 0 bases and the V segment lost 7 bases, leaving 10 bases of the junction unmatched. This CDR3 is 16 amino acids long.

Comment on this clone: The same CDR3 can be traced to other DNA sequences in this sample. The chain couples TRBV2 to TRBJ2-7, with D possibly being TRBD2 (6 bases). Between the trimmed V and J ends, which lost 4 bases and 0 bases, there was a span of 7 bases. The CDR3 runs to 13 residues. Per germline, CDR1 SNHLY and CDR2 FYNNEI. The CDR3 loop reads CASSGGNSYEQYF. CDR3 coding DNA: TGTGCCAGCAGTGGCGGGAACTCCTACGAGCAGTACTTC.

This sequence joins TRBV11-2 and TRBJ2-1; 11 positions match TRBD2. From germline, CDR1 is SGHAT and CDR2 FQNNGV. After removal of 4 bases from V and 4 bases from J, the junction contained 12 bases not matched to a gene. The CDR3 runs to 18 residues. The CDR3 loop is CASSSLTSSGRVYNEQFF. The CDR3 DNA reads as TGTGCCAGCAGCTCCCTGACTAGTAGCGGGAGGGTGTACAATGAGCAGTTCTTC.

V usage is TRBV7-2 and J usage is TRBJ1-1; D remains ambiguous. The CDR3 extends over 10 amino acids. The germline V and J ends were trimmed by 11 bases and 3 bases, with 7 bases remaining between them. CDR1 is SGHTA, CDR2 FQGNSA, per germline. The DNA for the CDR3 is TGTGCCGCGGCGGACACTGAAGCTTTCTTT. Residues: CAAADTEAFF.

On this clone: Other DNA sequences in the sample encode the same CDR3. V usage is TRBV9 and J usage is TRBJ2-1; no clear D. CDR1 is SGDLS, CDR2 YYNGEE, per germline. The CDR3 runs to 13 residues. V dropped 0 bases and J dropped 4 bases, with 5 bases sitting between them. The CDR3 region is CASSVEAYNEQFF. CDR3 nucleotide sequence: TGTGCCAGCAGCGTAGAAGCTTACAATGAGCAGTTCTTC.

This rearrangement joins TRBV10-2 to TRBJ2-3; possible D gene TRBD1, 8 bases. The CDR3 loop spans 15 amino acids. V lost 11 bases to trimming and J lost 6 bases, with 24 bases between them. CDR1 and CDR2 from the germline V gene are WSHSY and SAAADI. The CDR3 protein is CAHATGGEPGDTQYF. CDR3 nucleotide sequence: TGCGCCCATGCAACAGGGGGGGAACCTGGGGATACGCAGTATTTT.

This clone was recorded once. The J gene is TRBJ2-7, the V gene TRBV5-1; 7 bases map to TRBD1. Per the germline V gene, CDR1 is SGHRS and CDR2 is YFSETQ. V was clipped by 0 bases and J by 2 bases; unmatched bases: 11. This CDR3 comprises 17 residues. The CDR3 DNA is TGCGCCAGCAGCTTGGGACTCACAGGGGTTAGGGCCTACGAGCAGTACTTC. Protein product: CASSLGLTGVRAYEQYF.

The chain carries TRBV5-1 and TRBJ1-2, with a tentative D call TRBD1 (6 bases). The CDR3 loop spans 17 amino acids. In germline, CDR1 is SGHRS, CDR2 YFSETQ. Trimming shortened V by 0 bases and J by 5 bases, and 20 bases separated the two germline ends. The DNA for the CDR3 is TGCGCCAGCAGCTTGGCCTCAGGGGACCTCCCCGAATATGGCTACACCTTC. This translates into CASSLASGDLPEYGYTF.

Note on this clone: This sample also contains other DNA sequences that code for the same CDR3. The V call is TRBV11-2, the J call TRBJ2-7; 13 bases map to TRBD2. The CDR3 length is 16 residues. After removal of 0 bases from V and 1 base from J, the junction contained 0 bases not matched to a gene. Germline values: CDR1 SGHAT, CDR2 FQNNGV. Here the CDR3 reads CASSLELAGGSYEQYF. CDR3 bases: TGTGCCAGCAGCTTAGAACTAGCGGGAGGGTCCTACGAGCAGTACTTC.

CDR3 in DNA: TGTGCCACCAGCAGAGATCTGGGGGGCAGGGGCTACACCTTC. It encodes CATSRDLGGRGYTF. V and J are TRBV15 and TRBJ1-2; D possibly corresponds to TRBD1 (6 bases). The CDR3 is 14 amino acids. Germline V gives CDR1 LNHNV, CDR2 YYDKDF (reference sequence). Trimming took off 0 bases at V and 8 bases at J, with 13 bases between the two ends.

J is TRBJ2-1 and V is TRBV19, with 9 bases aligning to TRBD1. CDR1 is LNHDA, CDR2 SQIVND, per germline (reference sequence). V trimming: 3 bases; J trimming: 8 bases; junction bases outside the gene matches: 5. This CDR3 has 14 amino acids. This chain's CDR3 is CASSIRTGDDEQFF. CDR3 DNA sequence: TGTGCCAGTAGTATCCGGACAGGGGACGATGAGCAGTTCTTC.

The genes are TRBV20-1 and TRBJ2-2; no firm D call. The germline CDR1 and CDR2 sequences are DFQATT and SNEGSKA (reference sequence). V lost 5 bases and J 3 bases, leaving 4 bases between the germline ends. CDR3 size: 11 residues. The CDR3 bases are TGCAGTGCTGAGTACACCGGGGAGCTGTTTTTT. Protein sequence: CSAEYTGELFF.

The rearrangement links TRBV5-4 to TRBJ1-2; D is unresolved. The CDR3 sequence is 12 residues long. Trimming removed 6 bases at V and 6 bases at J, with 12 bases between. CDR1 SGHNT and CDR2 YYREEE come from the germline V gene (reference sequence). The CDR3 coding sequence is TGTGCCAGCACCACCCCTCGGGATGGCTACACCTTC. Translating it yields CASTTPRDGYTF.